These 2 T cell receptor beta chains were all obtained from the same sample, sequenced in a study of shared T cell receptors in the human thymus. Here immunoSEQ multiplex PCR was the method, and the copy in TCRdb shows in-frame clones only, minus some. The data contain 720,000 or so clones, approximately 85% of them singletons. The same specimen was also included in a second study, on human thymus T cells.

The specimen sequenced was thymocytes. All receptors derive from a girl less than two years old with a congenital heart defect.

With respect to this clone: The junction does not match germline at one end; this may be a read error. This chain links TRBV14 with TRBJ2-7; the D gene is possibly TRBD1 (5 bases). Germline V CDR1 and CDR2: SGHDN, FVKESK. The length of the CDR3 is 13 residues. DNA of the CDR3: TGTGCCAGCAGCCCTTACGACAGTGGGGTACGGCGTTTC. Its translation is CASSPYDSGVRRF.

The chain is built from TRBV27 and TRBJ1-1; 10 bases fit TRBD1. V lost 6 bases and J lost 4; bases outside the gene matches: 14. The CDR3 consists of 17 residues. CDR1 and CDR2 from the germline V gene are MNHEY and SMNVEV (reference sequence). This CDR3 reads CASRPGTGAKEGTEAFF. The CDR3 nucleotides are TGTGCCAGCAGGCCCGGGACAGGGGCTAAAGAAGGCACTGAAGCTTTCTTT.